Listed here are 3 T cell receptor beta chains from one sample, sequenced in a study of identical twins (TCRdb year 2016). The protocol used for the library was 5' RACE. Sequencing was carried out with an Illumina HiSeq 2000. Through fastp at Q25 and MiXCR, TCRdb rebuilt clones from the public reads, retaining in-frame beta chains. When rows share a CDR3 protein, they turn into one entry using the most common DNA and genes. In all, the sample holds around 500,000 distinct CDR3 sequences, and over 12% of those were seen once. The ten largest clones add up to around 0.57% of the sample. The data were also submitted as part of a second study, on yellow fever vaccine responses in identical twins.

Sequencing was carried out using CD4+ T cells sorted from blood. These receptors were collected from a woman aged 18-29 years in good health.

This clonotype was detected a few times. The chain carries TRBV28 and TRBJ2-5; 8 bases are shared with TRBD1. The length of the CDR3 is 17 residues. CDR1 MDHEN and CDR2 SYDVKM come from the germline V gene. Unmatched junction bases numbered 11, after V lost 5 bases and J lost 0 bases. This CDR3 reads CASSQTGQGVYQETQYF. The CDR3 bases are TGTGCCAGCAGTCAAACCGGACAGGGAGTTTACCAAGAGACCCAGTACTTC. The full variable domain, its missing parts supplied by reference TRBV28 and TRBJ2-5, is DVKVTQSSRYLVKRTGEKVFLECVQDMDHENMFWYRQDPGLGLRLIYFSYDVKMKEKGDIPEGYSVSREKKERFSLILESASTNQTSMYLCASSQTGQGVYQETQYFGPGTRLLVL.

This clonotype was seen many times. J is TRBJ2-2 and V is TRBV20-1; the D gene is possibly TRBD1 (6 bases). The CDR3 has 15 residues. The germline V and J ends were trimmed by 0 bases and 0 bases, with 8 bases remaining between them. Germline assignment: CDR1 DFQATT and CDR2 SNEGSKA (reference sequence). As DNA, the CDR3 is TGCAGTGCTAGAGAGGGACAACCGAACACCGGGGAGCTGTTTTTT. Its translation is CSAREGQPNTGELFF.

The V and J genes are TRBV7-9 and TRBJ2-7, with 9 bases lining up with TRBD2. Germline-derived CDR1 and CDR2 are SEHNR and FQNEAQ (reference sequence). The length of the CDR3 is 14 residues. V was pared by 3 bases and J by 7 bases, with 7 bases of the junction left unmatched. In nucleotides, the CDR3 is TGTGCCAGCAGCTTCAGGCGGGGGGGCAGTGAGCAGTACTTC. This translates into CASSFRRGGSEQYF.